This entry lists 28 T cell receptor beta chains sequenced from one sample in a study of blood T cells in healthy people across ages. With a J-beta primer mix and a sample-barcoded 5' primer, a second PCR ran roughly 7 to 11 cycles. TCRdb itself ran the 5' RACE reads through MiXCR, one entry per CDR3 protein. The sample records about 800,000 distinct CDR3 sequences, 20% to 30% being singletons. The data were also submitted as part of a second study, on T cells of mothers and their children.

The sample taken for sequencing was blood. The receptors here all came from a boy aged 5-17 years in good health.

The V gene is TRBV5-4, the J gene TRBJ1-2; perhaps TRBD1 as D (6 bases). Germline V gives CDR1 SGHNT, CDR2 YYREEE (reference sequence). This CDR3 comprises 13 residues. The V end was cut by 5 bases, the J end by 6 bases, with 14 bases between. The CDR3: CASSPGALDGYTF. CDR3 nucleotide sequence: TGTGCCAGCAGTCCAGGGGCTTTAGATGGCTACACCTTC.

This chain links TRBV5-1 with TRBJ2-3; D might be TRBD2 (5 bases). The germline gives CDR1 SGHRS, CDR2 YFSETQ. CDR3 length: 15 amino acids. Trimming cost V 1 base and J 3 bases, with 12 bases left between them. This chain's CDR3 is CASSLLAGQTDTQYF. CDR3 DNA: TGCGCCAGCAGCTTGCTGGCGGGCCAAACAGATACGCAGTATTTT.

The rearrangement links TRBV7-9 to TRBJ2-4, with D perhaps matching TRBD1 (5 bases). The germline V gene encodes CDR1 SEHNR and CDR2 FQNEAQ (reference sequence). With 5 bases removed from V and 8 bases from J, the gap between germline ends came to 10 bases. This CDR3 comprises 12 residues. The CDR3 region is CASSPDTDIQYF. CDR3 DNA sequence: TGTGCCAGCAGCCCGGACACGGACATTCAGTACTTC.

This clonotype was picked up a small number of times. The chain uses TRBV7-9 and TRBJ1-4; 7 bases are a match to TRBD1. After removal of 5 bases from V and 8 bases from J, the junction contained 14 bases not matched to a gene. The germline CDR1 and CDR2 sequences are SEHNR and FQNEAQ (reference sequence). The CDR3 has 16 amino acids. The CDR3 sequence is CASSPPTGALQEKLFF. The CDR3 DNA follows: TGTGCCAGCAGCCCGCCAACAGGGGCCCTGCAAGAAAAACTGTTTTTT.

In DNA, the CDR3 is TGTGCCAGCAGCCCTCATAGCGGGGGCCTACAAGAGACCCAGTACTTC. This encodes CASSPHSGGLQETQYF. The chain has TRBV12-3 or TRBV12-4 and TRBJ2-5, with 9 bases that match TRBD2. This CDR3 is 16 amino acids long. J lost 2 bases, V lost 6 bases, and 10 bases had no gene match.

The CDR3 nucleotides read TGTGCCAGCAGCTTAATGAGACAGGGGGCTAGTGAGCAGTTCTTC. Residues: CASSLMRQGASEQFF. The gene calls are TRBV7-3 and TRBJ2-5, with TRBD1 matching 10 bases. The J call is doubtful: the DNA matches TRBJ2-1 better. This CDR3 is 15 amino acids long. Germline-derived CDR1 and CDR2 are SGHTA and FQGTGA.

This rearrangement joins TRBV20-1 to TRBJ2-7; D perhaps matches TRBD1 (6 bases). The CDR3 is 13 residues long. Trimming left V 0 bases short and J 6 bases short, with 12 bases between. Germline CDR1 is DFQATT and CDR2 is SNEGSKA (reference sequence). CDR3 DNA: TGCAGTGCTAGAGATACAGGGATCGTCGAGCAGTACTTC. This sequence encodes CSARDTGIVEQYF.

The chain uses TRBV7-2 and TRBJ2-4; D gene ambiguous. Between the trimmed V and J ends, which lost 4 bases and 0 bases, there was a span of 7 bases. Germline V gene sequence: CDR1 SGHTA, CDR2 FQGNSA. The CDR3 has 14 residues. Here the CDR3 reads CASSSGPAKNIQYF. The CDR3 bases are TGTGCCAGCAGCTCCGGGCCAGCCAAAAACATTCAGTACTTC.

This clonotype was seen repeatedly, ten times or more. J is TRBJ2-3 and V is TRBV29-1, with 9 positions matching TRBD2. Germline V gene data show CDR1 as SQVTM and CDR2 as ANQGSEA. V lost 8 bases and J lost 4; bases outside the gene matches: 10. This CDR3 comprises 14 residues. Here the CDR3 DNA reads TGCAGCATTGGGACTAGCTACATGTCAGATACGCAGTATTTT. Residues: CSIGTSYMSDTQYF.

The J gene is TRBJ1-4, the V gene TRBV5-1, with a weak D call TRBD1 (6 bases). The germline V and J ends were trimmed by 3 bases and 0 bases, with 15 bases remaining between them. The length of the CDR3 is 17 residues. Germline lookup yields CDR1 SGHRS and CDR2 YFSETQ. The CDR3 sequence is CASSYGQIITTNEKLFF. CDR3 in DNA: TGCGCCAGCAGCTACGGACAGATAATAACAACTAATGAAAAACTGTTTTTT. Full variable domain (remainder filled in from reference TRBV5-1 and TRBJ1-4): KAGVTQTPRYLIKTRGQQVTLSCSPISGHRSVSWYQQTPGQGLQFLFEYFSETQRNKGNFPGRFSGRQFSNSRSEMNVSTLELGDSALYLCASSYGQIITTNEKLFFGSGTQLSVL.

V and J are TRBV27 and TRBJ2-7; tentative D call: TRBD2 (5 bases). The CDR3 totals 14 residues. Germline V gene lookup returns CDR1 MNHEY and CDR2 SMNVEV (reference sequence). V was trimmed by 2 bases and J by 2 bases, leaving 10 bases between them. As DNA, the CDR3 is TGTGCCAGCAGTTTAAGCGGATTGACCTACGAGCAGTACTTC. This translates into CASSLSGLTYEQYF.

This chain connects TRBV6-6 to TRBJ1-2; 8 bases line up with TRBD1. CDR3 length equals 14 residues. V lost 6 bases, J lost 5 bases, and 8 bases stayed unmatched. The germline V gene encodes CDR1 MNHNY and CDR2 SVGAGI (reference sequence). The CDR3 region has the DNA TGTGCCAGCAGCGTGAGCAGGGGGCCTTATGGCTACACCTTC. It is translated as CASSVSRGPYGYTF.

This clonotype came up a few times. J is TRBJ1-1 and V is TRBV3-1; weak D call: TRBD1 (6 bases). The CDR3 loop spans 16 amino acids. Germline V gene lookup returns CDR1 LGHDT and CDR2 YNNKEL (reference sequence). V was shortened by 0 bases and J by 5 bases, with 16 bases between the two germline ends. CDR3 bases: TGTGCCAGCAGCCAAGATAGAAAGGGGGGGCGGACTGAAGCTTTCTTT. Protein: CASSQDRKGGRTEAFF. The variable domain in full, completed from reference TRBV3-1 and TRBJ1-1, reads DTAVSQTPKYLVTQMGNDKSIKCEQNLGHDTMYWYKQDSKKFLKIMFSYNNKELIINETVPNRFSPKSPDKAHLNLHINSLELGDSAVYFCASSQDRKGGRTEAFFGQGTRLTVV.

The V and J genes are TRBV4-1 and TRBJ1-1, with D perhaps TRBD1 (5 bases). The CDR3 loop spans 14 amino acids. Trimming cost V 3 bases and J 3 bases, with 11 bases left between them. Germline assignment: CDR1 MGHRA and CDR2 YSYEKL. CDR3 nucleotide sequence: TGCGCCAGCAGCCAGGAACAGGAATACACTGAAGCTTTCTTT. This translates into CASSQEQEYTEAFF.

The rearrangement joins TRBV2 to TRBJ2-1, with D possibly being TRBD2 (5 bases). Trimming pared 3 bases from V and 0 bases from J, leaving 12 bases between. Germline-derived CDR1 and CDR2 are SNHLY and FYNNEI. The CDR3 loop spans 16 amino acids. CDR3 nucleotides: TGTGCCAGCAGTGATCGGAGCGGCGACTCCTACAATGAGCAGTTCTTC. Its protein product is CASSDRSGDSYNEQFF.

The chain has TRBV27 and TRBJ2-3, with D possibly TRBD2 on 6 matching bases. The V end lost 1 base, the J end lost 8 bases, and 13 bases lay between the germline ends. There are 14 residues in the CDR3. In germline, CDR1 is MNHEY, CDR2 SMNVEV (reference sequence). CDR3 bases: TGTGCCAGCAGTTTATGGGCTAGCGCTGGTACGCAGTATTTT. Its translation: CASSLWASAGTQYF.

The sample holds a few counts of this clonotype. The chain uses TRBV7-3 and TRBJ2-5; D possibly corresponds to TRBD2 (6 bases). The last part of the DNA fits TRBJ2-7 better; the J call may be wrong. Germline CDR1 reads SGHTA; CDR2 reads FQGTGA. The CDR3 length is 13 residues. The CDR3, as DNA: TGTGCCAGCAGCGTTATGGGGGGCTACGAGCAGTACTTC. Protein product: CASSVMGGYEQYF.

With respect to this clonotype: Relative to the germline gene, one junction end is altered; a read error may explain this. The rearrangement joins TRBV28 to TRBJ2-1; 11 nucleotides agree with TRBD2. The V gene's germline CDR1 is MDHEN and CDR2 SYDVKM. The CDR3 covers 18 residues. CDR3 protein: CAGSSTLAGGSGYNEQFF. CDR3 DNA: TGTGCCGGCAGTTCCACGCTAGCGGGAGGCTCTGGGTACAATGAGCAGTTCTTC.

The rearrangement links TRBV12-3 or TRBV12-4 to TRBJ2-1, with D possibly being TRBD1 (6 bases). This CDR3 has 14 residues. V lost 7 bases to trimming and J lost 4 bases, with 14 bases between them. CDR3 amino acids: CASTETGGYNEQFF. The CDR3 bases are TGTGCCAGCACCGAGACAGGCGGATACAATGAGCAGTTCTTC.

The CDR3 sequence is CASSQDDGGANVLTF. The CDR3 bases are TGCGCCAGCAGCCAAGATGATGGAGGGGCCAACGTCCTGACTTTC. The chain couples TRBV4-3 to TRBJ2-6; D gene unclear. Germline CDR1 and CDR2: LGHNA and YSLEER. Trimming left V 0 bases short and J 4 bases short, with 7 bases between. The CDR3 sequence is 15 residues long.

This clonotype has ten or more counts. This chain links TRBV4-3 with TRBJ2-1; D gene ambiguous. Germline V CDR1 and CDR2: LGHNA, YSLEER. This CDR3 comprises 13 residues. The ends were cut back, 4 bases at V and 3 bases at J, with 7 bases in the middle. The CDR3 protein is CASSPERYNEQFF. CDR3 DNA: TGCGCCAGCAGCCCGGAACGCTACAATGAGCAGTTCTTC.

As concerns this clonotype: Relative to the germline gene, one junction end is altered; a read error may explain this. This chain uses TRBV4-3 with TRBJ2-7, with TRBD1 matching over 7 bases. Germline assignment: CDR1 LGHNA and CDR2 YSLEER. CDR3 length: 15 amino acids. The CDR3 DNA follows: TGCGCCAGCATCCAAGTGGTGACAGGGACCTACGAGCAGTACTTC. It yields the protein CASIQVVTGTYEQYF.

This clonotype appeared a few times. The chain links TRBV20-1 to TRBJ2-7; 8 nucleotides match TRBD2. CDR3 size: 15 residues. Unmatched junction bases numbered 7, after V lost 0 bases and J lost 3 bases. In germline, CDR1 is DFQATT, CDR2 SNEGSKA (reference sequence). As DNA, the CDR3 is TGCAGTGCTAGAGATCCCGGGGGGGGAGGCTACGAGCAGTACTTC. It yields the protein CSARDPGGGGYEQYF.

The J gene is TRBJ2-5, the V gene TRBV27; the match to TRBD1 covers 7 bases. The last part of the DNA fits TRBJ2-7 better; the J call may be wrong. The V gene's germline CDR1 is MNHEY and CDR2 SMNVEV (reference sequence). The CDR3 is made up of 14 amino acids. CDR3: CASSIRGTIYEQYF. DNA of the CDR3: TGTGCCAGCAGTATCAGGGGGACGATCTACGAGCAGTACTTC.

As concerns this clonotype: Mismatch with germline at one junction end may stem from a read error. The chain couples TRBV14 to TRBJ2-5; D possibly corresponds to TRBD2 (5 bases). CDR3 length: 13 amino acids. The germline gives CDR1 SGHDN, CDR2 FVKESK. The CDR3: CASSQDYGIERFF. The CDR3 DNA follows: TGTGCCAGCAGCCAAGATTACGGGATTGAGCGGTTCTTC.

The V gene is TRBV6-5, the J gene TRBJ1-1; TRBD1 might be the D (6 bases). The CDR3 has 14 residues. Per the germline V gene, CDR1 is MNHEY and CDR2 is SVGAGI. V gave up 10 bases and J gave up 5 bases, with 20 bases separating them. The CDR3: CATRQSAGDTEAFF. CDR3 in DNA: TGTGCCACCCGTCAGAGTGCAGGGGATACTGAAGCTTTCTTT.

This chain links TRBV3-1 with TRBJ2-7; possibly TRBD2 for D (6 bases). V was pared by 3 bases and J by 5 bases, with 8 bases between. Germline V lookup: CDR1 LGHDT, CDR2 YNNKEL (reference sequence). The CDR3 extends over 12 amino acids. The CDR3 DNA is TGTGCCAGCAGCCAGACTAGTCACGAGCAGTACTTC. Amino acid sequence: CASSQTSHEQYF.

The chain joins TRBV6-5 to TRBJ1-2, with D perhaps matching TRBD1 (5 bases). From germline, CDR1 is MNHEY and CDR2 SVGAGI. The CDR3 runs 14 residues. Between the trimmed V and J ends, which lost 6 bases and 0 bases, there was a span of 11 bases. CDR3 sequence (DNA): TGTGCCAGCAGCCGGGGCTCTTCTAACTATGGCTACACCTTC. Its protein is CASSRGSSNYGYTF.